This entry concerns a single T cell receptor beta chain. Its specificity is unknown. This sample was taken from a study of T cell repertoires in cytomegalovirus infection. TCRdb re-called the reads through MiXCR, storing one row per CDR3 protein. The top ten hold roughly 60% of the sample, which has tens of thousands of distinct CDR3 sequences, over 15% seen once. The sequences come from CD8+ T cells from cultured PBMCs, collected from culture after CMV antigen stimulation. This sequence originates from a human donor in good health (CMV status not recorded). Some clones in this sample may be carry-over from other donors' samples.

Here the CDR3 DNA reads TGTGCCAGCAGCTTTGAGGACACCTCCTACGAGCAGTACTTC. Amino acid sequence: CASSFEDTSYEQYF. This chain links TRBV7-2 with TRBJ2-7, with D possibly TRBD1 on 5 matching bases. Trimming stripped 3 bases from V and 0 bases from J, with 9 bases between. This CDR3 is built from 14 residues. Germline CDR1 and CDR2: SGHTA and FQGNSA.